The text below deals with one TCR beta chain. Its antigen is undetermined. Here immunoSEQ multiplex PCR was the method, and the copy in TCRdb shows in-frame clones only, minus some. The sample contains about 150,000 clones, 92% of which appear only once. The sample belongs to a study of T cell responses to AZD1222 COVID-19 vaccine. Whole-study results and caveats: Baseline seropositivity characterized only six or seven AZD1222 recipients. It should be noted that donors were predominantly white British and more often female, and clonal diversity was possibly underestimated. Regions 160-218 and 743-854 dominated among vaccine-associated CD4 TCRs spanning spike.

The germline gives CDR1 MNHEY, CDR2 SVGAGI. The CDR3 is made up of 15 amino acids. V lost 0 bases to trimming and J lost 2 bases, with 8 bases between them. The clonotype comes from an adult who received the AZD1222 COVID-19 vaccine. Material: peripheral blood, obtained 28 days after the second AZD1222 dose. The chain has TRBV6-5 and TRBJ1-3; D gene ambiguous. The CDR3 DNA reads as TGTGCCAGCAGTTACTCAGGGCGGGCTGGAAACACCATATATTTT. As protein: CASSYSGRAGNTIYF.